The source of this T cell receptor (beta chain) is a study of CD8 T cells in ankylosing spondylitis. With 0 bases removed from V and 0 bases from J, the gap between germline ends came to 6 bases. Germline V gene data show CDR1 as SGHRS and CDR2 as YFSETQ. This CDR3 has 15 residues. In this sample, this clonotype turned up many times. Antigen: not known. TCRdb used MiXCR to reprocess the 5' RACE reads, holding one entry per CDR3 protein. The sample records roughly 60,000 distinct CDR3 sequences, around 6.5% being singletons. Findings and limits, study-wide: Ankylosing spondylitis blood seemed to carry a telltale TCR beta motif made of about 8 highly homologous variants.

The TCR sequence derives from a male donor with ankylosing spondylitis. The genes are TRBV5-1 and TRBJ2-2; D is ambiguous. Material: synovial fluid, either unsorted or a sorted T cell fraction (not recorded which). The CDR3 loop reads CASSLGVANTGELFF. The CDR3 nucleotides read TGCGCCAGCAGCTTGGGGGTCGCGAACACCGGGGAGCTGTTTTTT.